This entry lists 4 T cell receptor beta chains sequenced from one sample in a study of T cell responses to AZD1222 COVID-19 vaccine. Generated by immunoSEQ multiplex PCR, the TCRdb table keeps only in-frame clones and is missing some. The table has about 150,000 clones, about 88% seen once; the top ten hold 6.9%. The material sequenced was peripheral blood, taken after recovery from COVID-19. These receptors were obtained from an adult who had recovered from COVID-19.

A single count supports this clone. The rearrangement joins TRBV19 to TRBJ1-1, with D maybe TRBD1 (6 bases). Trimming pared 6 bases from V and 6 bases from J, leaving 17 bases between. This CDR3 has 14 residues. Germline V gene data show CDR1 as LNHDA and CDR2 as SQIVND (reference sequence). The CDR3 DNA follows: TGTGCCAGTAGCCTAGGGGGGCTGCCTTCTGAAGCTTTCTTT. This encodes CASSLGGLPSEAFF.

This clone has just a few counts. The rearrangement joins TRBV6-1 to TRBJ2-5; D may be TRBD1 or TRBD2 (5 bases each). V was pared by 1 base and J by 0 bases, with 18 bases between. Germline V gene lookup returns CDR1 MNHNS and CDR2 SASEGT. CDR3 length: 18 residues. The CDR3 DNA sequence: TGTGCCAGCAGTGAAGGGGGTTTTTGGGGGAGCAACCAAGAGACCCAGTACTTC. Its translation: CASSEGGFWGSNQETQYF.

The chain recombines TRBV6-2 or TRBV6-3 with TRBJ2-3; TRBD2 might be the D (5 bases). The germline gives CDR1 MNHEY, CDR2 SVGEGT. The CDR3 runs to 15 residues. V lost 2 bases and J lost 4, with 13 bases in between. CDR3 residues: CASSYATSPADTQYF. As DNA, the CDR3 is TGTGCCAGCAGTTACGCCACTAGTCCGGCAGATACGCAGTATTTT.

V usage is TRBV4-1 and J usage is TRBJ2-7; 9 bases align to TRBD2. The CDR3 is 15 amino acids. V trimming: 2 bases; J trimming: 7 bases; junction bases outside the gene matches: 9. Germline CDR1 is MGHRA and CDR2 is YSYEKL. The CDR3 bases are TGCGCCAGCAGCCAACCGGGACTAGCATCTTGGGAGCAGTACTTC. Protein sequence: CASSQPGLASWEQYF.